Listed below are T cell receptor beta chains from one sample, sequenced in a study of shared clonotypes between healthy human individuals. Some clones are missing from TCRdb's copy, which holds only in-frame ones; the method was immunoSEQ multiplex PCR. The table shows about 2.3 million clones, with less than 95% occurring only once. Sequenced: naive CD4+ T cells from PBMCs. These receptors were taken from a man between 18 and 35 years old in good health. Some clones in this sample may be carry-over from other donors' samples. CDR3s include the opening cysteine and the closing phenylalanine or tryptophan. Fields, in order: clone size, CDR3 length, V gene, D gene, J gene, CDR3 DNA, CDR3 protein. D genes are given only for firm matches. Only part of the rows carry a size: once, few, many, or a class if the clone is expanded.

>NA|15|TRBV5-1|TRBD2|TRBJ2-3
TGCGCCAGCAGCTGGACTAGCGGGAGATCAGATACGCAGTATTTT
CASSWTSGRSDTQYF
>NA|15|TRBV19|TRBD1|TRBJ2-7
TGTGCCAGTAGTAAGTCCCCGACAGGGACCTACGAGCAGTACTTC
CASSKSPTGTYEQYF
>NA|16|TRBV9|TRBD2|TRBJ2-1
TGTGCCAGCAGCGTAGGGCGGGGGGTAGGTGGCAATGAGCAGTTCTTC
CASSVGRGVGGNEQFF
>NA|16|TRBV15|TRBD2|TRBJ2-7
TGTGCCACCAGCAGAGATCTATCGCGGGAGAGGTACGAGCAGTACTTC
CATSRDLSRERYEQYF
>NA|13|TRBV5-4|NA|TRBJ2-1
TGTGCCAGCAGCTTTGGGACTTACAATGAGCAGTTCTTC
CASSFGTYNEQFF
>NA|14|TRBV5-6|NA|TRBJ1-2
TGTGCCAGCAGCTTGAGCGAACAGGGATATGGCTACACCTTC
CASSLSEQGYGYTF
>NA|14|TRBV6-5|NA|TRBJ1-3
TGTGCCAGCAGTCGACAGTCCAGGGGAAACACCATATATTTT
CASSRQSRGNTIYF
>NA|17|TRBV7-9|NA|TRBJ2-3
TGTGCCAGCAGCTTCCGCCCGGGACAAAAAAACACAGATACGCAGTATTTT
CASSFRPGQKNTDTQYF
>NA|16|TRBV7-8|NA|TRBJ2-2
TGTGCCAGCATCCCCATCAACCGGGTTGGCACCGGGGAGCTGTTTTTT
CASIPINRVGTGELFF
>NA|14|TRBV6-1|NA|TRBJ1-2
TGTGCCAGCAGTGTCAACTTATGGAGCTATGGCTACACCTTC
CASSVNLWSYGYTF
>NA|16|TRBV4-2|TRBD2|TRBJ2-1
TGTGCCAGCAGCCAAGAGGGACTAGCGACTTACAATGAGCAGTTCTTC
CASSQEGLATYNEQFF
>NA|13|TRBV2|NA|TRBJ2-7
TGTGCCAGCGCTACCGGGACAACCTACGAGCAGTACTTC
CASATGTTYEQYF
>NA|12|TRBV27|TRBD1|TRBJ2-1
TGTGCCAGCAGCTCGACAGGGAATGAGCAGTTCTTC
CASSSTGNEQFF
>NA|14|TRBV7-9|TRBD1|TRBJ2-3
TGTGCCAGCAGCGAAGACAGGGGCACAGATACGCAGTATTTT
CASSEDRGTDTQYF
>NA|14|TRBV5-1|TRBD1|TRBJ1-1
TGCGCCAGCAAGGTCAGGGGGAAGAGCACTGAAGCTTTCTTT
CASKVRGKSTEAFF
>NA|16|TRBV5-6|TRBD2|TRBJ2-1
TGTGCCAGCAGCTCTAGGAGAATAGCGGGAGGGAATGAGCAGTTCTTC
CASSSRRIAGGNEQFF
>NA|15|TRBV7-9|TRBD1|TRBJ1-4
TGTGCCAGCAGCTCCGGGGGGACAGTTGCCGAAAAACTGTTTTTT
CASSSGGTVAEKLFF
>NA|15|TRBV7-2|TRBD1|TRBJ1-2
TGTGCCAGCAGCCCTCGGACAGGACTTGACTATGGCTACACCTTC
CASSPRTGLDYGYTF
>NA|13|TRBV7-2|NA|TRBJ1-4
TGTGCCAGCAGCTTTAGCCCGTATTCAAAACTGTTTTTT
CASSFSPYSKLFF
>NA|13|TRBV28|NA|TRBJ1-2
TGTGCCAGCAGTCCTGGGAGGTACTATGGCTACACCTTC
CASSPGRYYGYTF
>NA|14|TRBV30|NA|TRBJ2-7
TGTGCCTGGAGTGTAGGCGAGATCCCCTACGAGCAGTACTTC
CAWSVGEIPYEQYF
>NA|15|TRBV11-2|NA|TRBJ1-2
TGTGCCAGCAGCCATCTGACAACCTCTAGCTATGGCTACACCTTC
CASSHLTTSSYGYTF
>once|16|TRBV28|NA|TRBJ1-4
TGTGCCAGCAGTTTATTAGGAATGCAGGGCCGGCTAGGGCTGTTTTTT
CASSLLGMQGRLGLFF
>NA|16|TRBV4-1|NA|TRBJ2-1
TGCGCCAGCAGCCAACAACTACTCGGACGTTACAATGAGCAGTTCTTC
CASSQQLLGRYNEQFF
>NA|14|TRBV11-2|NA|TRBJ2-2
TGTGCCAGCAGCTTACCCCGGTCGGGCGGGGAGCTGTTTTTT
CASSLPRSGGELFF
>NA|14|TRBV7-2|NA|TRBJ1-2
TGTGCCAGCAGCCCAGACGGAAGGGGCGGTGGCTACACCTTC
CASSPDGRGGGYTF
>NA|15|TRBV6-1|NA|TRBJ2-3
TGTGCCAGCAGTTTAGTAACGTTGGGGTCGGATACGCAGTATTTT
CASSLVTLGSDTQYF
>NA|13|TRBV6-5|TRBD1|TRBJ1-2
TGTGCCAGCACCTTGGGACAGTCCTATGGCTACACCTTC
CASTLGQSYGYTF
>few|16|TRBV7-3|TRBD2|TRBJ2-5
TGTGCCAGCAGCTTAGCAGGGACTAGGAATTATGAGACCCAGTACTTC
CASSLAGTRNYETQYF
>NA|14|TRBV28|NA|TRBJ1-2
TGTGCCAGCAGTTTGCCAGGGCCGGGGGATGGCTACACCTTC
CASSLPGPGDGYTF
>NA|14|TRBV28|NA|TRBJ2-5
TGTGCCAGCAGAGGAAGTAGCGGCCAAGAGACCCAGTACTTC
CASRGSSGQETQYF
>NA|13|TRBV27|TRBD2|TRBJ2-7
TGTGCCAGCACGAGCCGGGGGGCCTACGAGCAGTACTTC
CASTSRGAYEQYF
>NA|13|TRBV19|NA|TRBJ1-5
TGTGCCAGTAGTATTCGTCTGAATCAGCCCCAGCATTTT
CASSIRLNQPQHF
>once|15|TRBV7-9|TRBD1|TRBJ2-2
TGTGCCAGCAGCGGGCGGGACAGGGGGACCGGGGAGCTGTTTTTT
CASSGRDRGTGELFF
>NA|17|TRBV11-2|TRBD1|TRBJ2-2
TGTGCCAGCAGAAAACCCGGGACAGGGCGCGGCACCGGGGAGCTGTTTTTT
CASRKPGTGRGTGELFF
>NA|17|TRBV5-1|TRBD2|TRBJ2-2
TGCGCCAGCAGCTTGGCATGGATAGTAGCGGGCACCGGGGAGCTGTTTTTT
CASSLAWIVAGTGELFF
>NA|15|TRBV4-2|NA|TRBJ1-3
TGTGCCAGCAGCCACCGGGACCGAGCTGGAAACACCATATATTTT
CASSHRDRAGNTIYF
>once|14|TRBV2|TRBD2|TRBJ2-1
TGTGCCAGCTACGGACTAGCGCCTGAAGGGGAGCAGTTCTTC
CASYGLAPEGEQFF
>few|13|TRBV7-3|NA|TRBJ1-1
TGTGCCAGCAGCGCCCAGACGGACACTGAAGCTTTCTTT
CASSAQTDTEAFF
>NA|11|TRBV7-6|NA|TRBJ2-2
TGTGCCAGCAGCTTAGCTAGGGAGCTGTTTTTT
CASSLARELFF
>NA|15|TRBV21-1|NA|TRBJ2-7
TGTGCCAGCAGACATCCGAGAGCGTCGACCTACGAGCAGTACTTC
CASRHPRASTYEQYF
>NA|11|TRBV28|NA|TRBJ1-2
TGTGCCAGCAGTGACACACGTGGCTACACCTTC
CASSDTRGYTF
>NA|14|TRBV19|TRBD1|TRBJ2-7
TGTGCCAGTAGAAAACAGGGGGCCTCCTACGAGCAGTACTTC
CASRKQGASYEQYF
>NA|14|TRBV7-8|NA|TRBJ1-1
TGTGCCAGCAGCTTAGTGGCCAGAAACACTGAAGCTTTCTTT
CASSLVARNTEAFF
>NA|15|TRBV6-4|NA|TRBJ2-2
TGTGCCAGTTCTCGGGGCCCTACGAACACCGGGGAGCTGTTTTTT
CASSRGPTNTGELFF
>NA|16|TRBV6-5|NA|TRBJ1-2
TGTGCCAGCAGTTACACCTCACACTTAGATAACTATGGCTACACCTTC
CASSYTSHLDNYGYTF
>NA|15|TRBV19|TRBD1|TRBJ2-5
TGTGCCAGTAGTACAAGGGGACAGGCACAAGAGACCCAGTACTTC
CASSTRGQAQETQYF
>NA|13|TRBV11-2|NA|TRBJ1-5
TGTGCCAGCACCTTCAGTAGCAATCAGCCCCAGCATTTT
CASTFSSNQPQHF
>once|13|TRBV5-4|NA|TRBJ1-2
TGTGCCAGCAGCGCGTCAGTCGGGTATGGCTACACCTTC
CASSASVGYGYTF
>NA|15|TRBV30|TRBD1|TRBJ1-6
TGTGCCTGGAGGACGGGACAGGGGGCAAATTCACCCCTCCACTTT
CAWRTGQGANSPLHF
>NA|14|TRBV15|NA|TRBJ2-2
TGTGCCACCAGCAGAGATGGTTGGGCCGGGGAGCTGTTTTTT
CATSRDGWAGELFF
>NA|15|TRBV7-6|TRBD2|TRBJ2-3
TGTGCCAGCAGCCCCGGTTGGTCGGGAGGAGATACGCAGTATTTT
CASSPGWSGGDTQYF
>NA|15|TRBV10-2|NA|TRBJ2-5
TGCGCCAGCAAGATTGGGCGTCAGTCCCAAGAGACCCAGTACTTC
CASKIGRQSQETQYF
>NA|14|TRBV19|TRBD1|TRBJ2-7
TGTGCCAGTTCCCTCCTCGGACAGGCCCCCGAGCAGTACTTC
CASSLLGQAPEQYF
>few|13|TRBV11-2|NA|TRBJ1-2
TGTGCCAGCAGCCTTGACTGGCGCTATGGCTACACCTTC
CASSLDWRYGYTF
>few|11|TRBV2|NA|TRBJ1-1
TGTGCCAGCAGGGGGAACACTGAAGCTTTCTTT
CASRGNTEAFF
>NA|14|TRBV2|NA|TRBJ2-2
TGTGCCAGCAGTGAAGCGGGAGGTCCCCGGGAGCTGTTTTTT
CASSEAGGPRELFF